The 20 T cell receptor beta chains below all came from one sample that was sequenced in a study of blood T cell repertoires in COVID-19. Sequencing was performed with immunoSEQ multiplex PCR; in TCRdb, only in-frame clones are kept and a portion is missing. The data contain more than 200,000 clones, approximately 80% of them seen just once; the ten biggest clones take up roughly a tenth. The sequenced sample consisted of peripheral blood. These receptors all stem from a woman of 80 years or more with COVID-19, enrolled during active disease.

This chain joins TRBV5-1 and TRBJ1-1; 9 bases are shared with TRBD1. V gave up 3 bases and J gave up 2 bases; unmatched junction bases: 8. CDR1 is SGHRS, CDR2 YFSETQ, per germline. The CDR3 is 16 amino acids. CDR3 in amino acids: CASSSGQGKINTEAFF. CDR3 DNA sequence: TGCGCCAGCAGCTCGGGACAGGGAAAAATAAACACTGAAGCTTTCTTT.

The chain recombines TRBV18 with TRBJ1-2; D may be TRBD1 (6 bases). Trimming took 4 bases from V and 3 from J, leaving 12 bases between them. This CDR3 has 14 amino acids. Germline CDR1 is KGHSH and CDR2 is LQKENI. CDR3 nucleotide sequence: TGTGCCAGCTCACTACAGGGTTCGGACTATGGCTACACCTTC. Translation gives CASSLQGSDYGYTF.

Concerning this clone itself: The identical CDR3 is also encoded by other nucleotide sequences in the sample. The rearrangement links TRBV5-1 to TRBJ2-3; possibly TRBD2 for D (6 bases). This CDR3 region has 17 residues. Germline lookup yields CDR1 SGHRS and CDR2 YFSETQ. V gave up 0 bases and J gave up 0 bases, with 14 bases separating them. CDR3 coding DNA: TGCGCCAGCAGCTTGGGGGGCCTAGCGACTAGCACAGATACGCAGTATTTT. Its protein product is CASSLGGLATSTDTQYF.

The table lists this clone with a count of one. This CDR3 reads CASTEGQGIETQYF. The CDR3 DNA sequence: TGTGCCAGCACCGAGGGACAGGGTATAGAGACCCAGTACTTC. The chain couples TRBV2 to TRBJ2-5, with 9 nucleotides matching TRBD1. The V gene end was trimmed by 7 bases and the J gene end by 4 bases; junction bases not matched to a gene: 7. The CDR3 has 14 amino acids. Germline CDR1 SNHLY, CDR2 FYNNEI. Drawing the rest from reference TRBV2 and TRBJ2-5, the complete variable domain is EPEVTQTPSHQVTQMGQEVILRCVPISNHLYFYWYRQILGQKVEFLVSFYNNEISEKSEIFDDQFSVERPDGSNFTLKIRSTKLEDSAMYFCASTEGQGIETQYFGPGTRLLVL.

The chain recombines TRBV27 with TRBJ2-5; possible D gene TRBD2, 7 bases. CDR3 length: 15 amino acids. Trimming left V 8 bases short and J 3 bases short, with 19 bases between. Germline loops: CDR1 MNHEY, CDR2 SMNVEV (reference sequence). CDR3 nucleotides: TGTGCCAGCGGAGGGGGGGGTCTGGGGGAAGAGACCCAGTACTTC. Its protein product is CASGGGGLGEETQYF.

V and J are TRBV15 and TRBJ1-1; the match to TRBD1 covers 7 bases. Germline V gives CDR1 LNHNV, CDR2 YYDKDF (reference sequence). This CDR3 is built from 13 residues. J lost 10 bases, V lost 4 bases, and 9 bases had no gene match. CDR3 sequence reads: CATSTSGTVGAFF. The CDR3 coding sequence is TGTGCCACCAGCACATCCGGGACAGTTGGAGCTTTCTTT.

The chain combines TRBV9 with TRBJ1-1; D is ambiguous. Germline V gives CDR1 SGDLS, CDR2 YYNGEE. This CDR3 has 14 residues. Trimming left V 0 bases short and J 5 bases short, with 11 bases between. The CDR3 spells CASSVALSRTEAFF. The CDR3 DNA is TGTGCCAGCAGCGTAGCACTGAGCAGGACTGAAGCTTTCTTT.

This CDR3 reads CASSEQGGGEKLFF. The CDR3 nucleotides are TGCGCCAGCAGCGAACAGGGGGGAGGTGAAAAACTGTTTTTT. V usage is TRBV5-1 and J usage is TRBJ1-4; TRBD1 aligns across 8 bases. Looked up from germline, CDR1 is SGHRS and CDR2 is YFSETQ. This CDR3 region has 14 residues. J was trimmed by 7 bases and V by 4 bases; bases with no gene match: 6.

CDR3 amino acids: CASSLEGNGNTIYF. The DNA of the CDR3 is TGCGCCAGCAGCTTGGAGGGGAACGGAAACACCATATATTTT. This sequence joins TRBV5-1 and TRBJ1-3; tentatively, D is TRBD1 (5 bases). Trimming stripped 0 bases from V and 4 bases from J, with 8 bases between. CDR3 length: 14 amino acids. The germline gives CDR1 SGHRS, CDR2 YFSETQ.

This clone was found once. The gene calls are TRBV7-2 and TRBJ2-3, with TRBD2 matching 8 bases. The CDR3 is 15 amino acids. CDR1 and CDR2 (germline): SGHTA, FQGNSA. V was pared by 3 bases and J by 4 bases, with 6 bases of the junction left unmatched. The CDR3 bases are TGTGCCAGCAGCTTCTCGGGGGGGCGGGCAGATACGCAGTATTTT. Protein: CASSFSGGRADTQYF.

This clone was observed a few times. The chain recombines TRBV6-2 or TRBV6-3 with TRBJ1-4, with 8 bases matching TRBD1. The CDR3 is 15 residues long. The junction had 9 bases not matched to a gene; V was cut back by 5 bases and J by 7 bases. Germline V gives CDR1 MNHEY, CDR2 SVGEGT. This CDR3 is CASSRPQGAGEKLFF. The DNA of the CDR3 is TGTGCCAGCAGTCGCCCGCAGGGGGCGGGTGAAAAACTGTTTTTT.

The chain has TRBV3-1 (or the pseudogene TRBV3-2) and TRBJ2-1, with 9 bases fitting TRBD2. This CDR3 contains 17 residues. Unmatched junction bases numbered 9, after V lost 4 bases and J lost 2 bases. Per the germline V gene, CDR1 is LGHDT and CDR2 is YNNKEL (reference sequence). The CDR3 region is CASSPRAASGAYNEQFF. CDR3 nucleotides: TGTGCCAGCAGCCCCCGAGCGGCTAGCGGGGCCTACAATGAGCAGTTCTTC.

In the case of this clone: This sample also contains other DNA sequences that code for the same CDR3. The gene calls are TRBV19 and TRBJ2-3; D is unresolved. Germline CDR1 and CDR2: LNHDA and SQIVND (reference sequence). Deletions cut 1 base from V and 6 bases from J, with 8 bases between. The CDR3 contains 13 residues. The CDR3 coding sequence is TGTGCCAGTAGTATAGGTCTAAAGGATACGCAGTATTTT. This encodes CASSIGLKDTQYF.

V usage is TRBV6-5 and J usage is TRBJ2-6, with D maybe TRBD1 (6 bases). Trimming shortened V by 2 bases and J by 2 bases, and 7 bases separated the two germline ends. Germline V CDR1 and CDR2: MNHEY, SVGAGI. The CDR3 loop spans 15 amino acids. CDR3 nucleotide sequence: TGTGCCAGCAGTTACGAGGGGGCTGGGGCCAACGTCCTGACTTTC. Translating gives CASSYEGAGANVLTF.

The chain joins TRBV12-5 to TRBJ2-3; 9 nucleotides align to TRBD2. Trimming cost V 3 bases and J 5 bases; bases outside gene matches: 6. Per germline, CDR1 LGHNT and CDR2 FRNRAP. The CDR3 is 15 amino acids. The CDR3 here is CASGFGAGGLDTQYF. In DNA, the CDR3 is TGTGCTAGTGGTTTTGGAGCGGGGGGTTTAGATACGCAGTATTTT.

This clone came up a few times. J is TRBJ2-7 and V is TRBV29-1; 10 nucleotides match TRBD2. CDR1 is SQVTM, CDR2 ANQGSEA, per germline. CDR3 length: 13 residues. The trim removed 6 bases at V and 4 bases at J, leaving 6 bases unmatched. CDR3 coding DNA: TGCAGCGTCAGCGGGGGGGATATTTACGAGCAGTACGTC. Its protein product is CSVSGGDIYEQYV.

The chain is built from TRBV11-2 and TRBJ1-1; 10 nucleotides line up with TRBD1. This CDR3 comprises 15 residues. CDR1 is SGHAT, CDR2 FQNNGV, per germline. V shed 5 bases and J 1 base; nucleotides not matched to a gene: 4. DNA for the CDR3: TGTGCCAGCAGCCCGTGGGACAGGGGGAACACTGAAGCTTTCTTT. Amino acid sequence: CASSPWDRGNTEAFF.

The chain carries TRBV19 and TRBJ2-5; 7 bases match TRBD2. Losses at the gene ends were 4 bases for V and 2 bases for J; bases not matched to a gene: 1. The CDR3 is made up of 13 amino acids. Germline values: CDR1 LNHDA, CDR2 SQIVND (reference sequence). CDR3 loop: CASSKGLQETQYF. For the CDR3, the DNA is TGTGCCAGTAGTAAGGGACTACAAGAGACCCAGTACTTC.

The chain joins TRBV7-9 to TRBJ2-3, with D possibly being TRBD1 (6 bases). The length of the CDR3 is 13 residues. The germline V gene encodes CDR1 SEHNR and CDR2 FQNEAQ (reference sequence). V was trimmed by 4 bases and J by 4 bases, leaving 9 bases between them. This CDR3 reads CASSSEGADTQYF. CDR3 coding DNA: TGTGCCAGCAGCTCAGAGGGGGCAGATACGCAGTATTTT.

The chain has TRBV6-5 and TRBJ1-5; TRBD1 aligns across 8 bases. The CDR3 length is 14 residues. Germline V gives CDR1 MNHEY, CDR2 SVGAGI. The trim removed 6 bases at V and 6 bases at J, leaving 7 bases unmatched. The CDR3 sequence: CASRKTGVGQPQHF. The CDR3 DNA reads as TGTGCCAGCAGAAAGACAGGGGTAGGTCAGCCCCAGCATTTT.